The 25 T cell receptor beta chains below come from one sample, sequenced in a study of blood T cell repertoires in COVID-19. Profiled with immunoSEQ multiplex PCR; TCRdb holds only in-frame clones, not every one. The sample records about 25,000 clones, 85% to 90% being singletons. Sample: peripheral blood. All receptors come from a man aged 65 to 79 with acute or convalescent COVID-19.

The V gene is TRBV29-1, the J gene TRBJ1-1, with D possibly matching TRBD1 (5 bases). Germline lookup yields CDR1 SQVTM and CDR2 ANQGSEA. The CDR3 covers 14 residues. Trimming left V 4 bases short and J 6 bases short, with 18 bases between. The CDR3 sequence: CSVAGGTPASEAFF. The DNA for the CDR3 is TGCAGCGTTGCCGGGGGGACCCCCGCGTCTGAAGCTTTCTTT.

This chain uses TRBV5-1 with TRBJ1-4, with TRBD1 matching over 9 bases. Trimming at V came to 4 bases and at J to 8 bases, leaving 6 bases not matched to a gene. Germline CDR1 reads SGHRS; CDR2 reads YFSETQ. The CDR3 length is 14 residues. In nucleotides, the CDR3 is TGCGCCAGCAGCCTCGGACAGGGGTCGGAAAAACTGTTTTTT. Translation gives CASSLGQGSEKLFF. Variable domain in full (rest from reference TRBV5-1 and TRBJ1-4): KAGVTQTPRYLIKTRGQQVTLSCSPISGHRSVSWYQQTPGQGLQFLFEYFSETQRNKGNFPGRFSGRQFSNSRSEMNVSTLELGDSALYLCASSLGQGSEKLFFGSGTQLSVL.

A single count supports this clone. The chain uses TRBV7-3 and TRBJ2-5, with D possibly TRBD2 on 6 matching bases. The V gene lost 3 bases and the J gene lost 3 bases, with 8 bases spanning the gap. This CDR3 has 13 residues. Germline V gene sequence: CDR1 SGHTA, CDR2 FQGTGA. The CDR3 here is CASSFRREETQYF. The DNA for the CDR3 is TGTGCCAGCAGCTTCCGGAGGGAAGAGACCCAGTACTTC.

The chain carries TRBV5-6 and TRBJ1-5; 8 bases align to TRBD1. Looked up from germline, CDR1 is SGHDT and CDR2 is YYEEEE. With 0 bases clipped from V and 7 bases from J, the junction kept 0 bases outside the gene matches. CDR3 size: 13 residues. Here the CDR3 reads CASSLAGGQPQHF. The CDR3 bases are TGTGCCAGCAGCTTGGCAGGGGGCCAGCCCCAGCATTTT.

This chain uses TRBV7-8 with TRBJ1-1, with 9 bases identical to TRBD1. The CDR3 runs 15 residues. With 3 bases clipped from V and 6 bases from J, the junction kept 8 bases outside the gene matches. The germline gives CDR1 SGHVS, CDR2 FQNEAQ. The CDR3 protein is CASSFWTGESAEAFF. CDR3 bases: TGTGCCAGCAGCTTCTGGACAGGGGAGTCGGCTGAAGCTTTCTTT.

This chain links TRBV24-1 with TRBJ2-1; D might be TRBD2 (6 bases). CDR1 is KGHDR and CDR2 is SFDVKD in the germline V gene. This CDR3 spans 13 amino acids. Trimming left V 3 bases short and J 10 bases short, with 12 bases between. As DNA, the CDR3 is TGTGCCACCAGTGATCCCCGGGAGAAGGAGCAGTTCTTC. This gives the protein CATSDPREKEQFF.

The chain links TRBV19 to TRBJ2-3, with 10 positions matching TRBD1. Trimming at V came to 5 bases and at J to 2 bases, leaving 7 bases not matched to a gene. This CDR3 has 16 amino acids. Germline V gene lookup returns CDR1 LNHDA and CDR2 SQIVND (reference sequence). CDR3 region: CASSVSGTGDTDTQYF. CDR3 coding DNA: TGTGCCAGTAGTGTTTCCGGGACAGGGGACACAGATACGCAGTATTTT. The whole variable domain, filled in from reference TRBV19 and TRBJ2-3, reads DGGITQSPKYLFRKEGQNVTLSCEQNLNHDAMYWYRQDPGQGLRLIYYSQIVNDFQKGDIAEGYSVSREKKESFPLTVTSAQKNPTAFYLCASSVSGTGDTDTQYFGPGTRLTVL.

The rearrangement links TRBV18 to TRBJ2-3; 10 bases match TRBD1. Germline V gene data show CDR1 as KGHSH and CDR2 as LQKENI. The J segment lost 4 bases and the V segment lost 1 base, leaving 2 bases of the junction unmatched. The CDR3 consists of 15 residues. This CDR3 is CASSPLGQGSDTQYF. The DNA for the CDR3 is TGTGCCAGCTCACCACTGGGACAGGGGTCAGATACGCAGTATTTT.

This chain uses TRBV12-3 or TRBV12-4 with TRBJ1-2; D might be TRBD1 (6 bases). The ends were cut back, 1 base at V and 6 bases at J, with 9 bases in the middle. This CDR3 is built from 13 residues. The CDR3 region is CASSLGQGNGYTF. CDR3 in DNA: TGTGCCAGCAGTTTAGGGCAGGGGAATGGCTACACCTTC.

The chain carries TRBV29-1 and TRBJ2-3; the D gene is possibly TRBD1 (6 bases). The CDR3 covers 15 residues. The germline gives CDR1 SQVTM, CDR2 ANQGSEA. V dropped 4 bases and J dropped 2 bases, with 16 bases sitting between them. The CDR3 loop is CSVVLGAAPTDTQYF. As DNA, the CDR3 is TGCAGCGTTGTGTTGGGGGCCGCCCCCACAGATACGCAGTATTTT.

V gene TRBV18 combines with J gene TRBJ2-7; perhaps TRBD1 as D (6 bases). The V end was cut by 5 bases, the J end by 1 base, with 12 bases between. CDR3 length equals 14 residues. Germline loops: CDR1 KGHSH, CDR2 LQKENI. The CDR3 loop is CASSGGPESYEQYF. The CDR3 DNA reads as TGTGCCAGCTCAGGGGGCCCCGAGTCCTACGAGCAGTACTTC.

The DNA of the CDR3 is TGCGCCAGCAGTGTGCCTAGCGGGAGCCCGGGGTACAATGAGCAGTTCTTC. Its protein is CASSVPSGSPGYNEQFF. The gene calls are TRBV10-2 and TRBJ2-1; 10 bases agree with TRBD2. Germline assignment: CDR1 WSHSY and CDR2 SAAADI. CDR3 length: 17 residues. V shed 4 bases and J 4 bases; nucleotides not matched to a gene: 10.

The V gene is TRBV5-1, the J gene TRBJ2-3, with TRBD2 matching 14 bases. Germline V lookup: CDR1 SGHRS, CDR2 YFSETQ. V shed 5 bases and J 1 base; nucleotides not matched to a gene: 6. This CDR3 is 17 amino acids long. The CDR3, as DNA: TGCGCCAGCAGTCCGGGACTAGCGGGAGAAGGCACAGATACGCAGTATTTT. Translated: CASSPGLAGEGTDTQYF.

This clone was recorded only once. The chain joins TRBV29-1 to TRBJ1-1; 7 bases map to TRBD1. The V gene's germline CDR1 is SQVTM and CDR2 ANQGSEA. J was trimmed by 7 bases and V by 5 bases; bases with no gene match: 19. The CDR3 loop spans 16 amino acids. CDR3 residues: CSVTTGQSILGREAFF. The CDR3, as DNA: TGCAGCGTTACAACGGGACAGTCCATTTTGGGCCGTGAAGCTTTCTTT.

V gene TRBV4-3 combines with J gene TRBJ2-1, with D possibly TRBD1 on 6 matching bases. V lost 1 base, J lost 4 bases, and 11 bases lay in between. This CDR3 comprises 15 residues. CDR1 is LGHNA and CDR2 is YSLEER in the germline V gene. The CDR3 here is CASSQGQGSYNEQFF. The DNA of the CDR3 is TGCGCCAGCAGCCAAGGCCAGGGGTCTTACAATGAGCAGTTCTTC.

This chain connects TRBV2 to TRBJ1-1, with D possibly matching TRBD1 (6 bases). The CDR3 runs to 13 residues. The V gene lost 8 bases and the J gene lost 6 bases, with 16 bases spanning the gap. Germline loops: CDR1 SNHLY, CDR2 FYNNEI. The CDR3 DNA is TGTGCCAGCCAGGGGTCGGCGCGGGCTGAAGCTTTCTTT. This sequence encodes CASQGSARAEAFF.

This clone was observed once. V and J are TRBV4-3 and TRBJ2-1; the match to TRBD2 covers 10 bases. There are 18 residues in the CDR3. Germline lookup yields CDR1 LGHNA and CDR2 YSLEER. V lost 0 bases, J lost 4 bases, and 9 bases stayed unmatched. Here the CDR3 DNA reads TGCGCCAGCAGCCAAGATGCGACTAGCGGGTGGGGATACAATGAGCAGTTCTTC. As protein: CASSQDATSGWGYNEQFF.

This sequence joins TRBV28 and TRBJ1-5, with TRBD1 matching over 8 bases. CDR3 size: 16 residues. Germline lookup yields CDR1 MDHEN and CDR2 SYDVKM. Unmatched junction bases numbered 10, after V lost 6 bases and J lost 3 bases. The CDR3 DNA reads TGTGCCAGCAGCCGGGACGGACAGGGATCCAATCAGCCCCAGCATTTT. Translating it yields CASSRDGQGSNQPQHF.

This clone was seen once. The chain couples TRBV7-2 to TRBJ2-3; 8 bases align to TRBD2. V dropped 5 bases and J dropped 6; count of bases not matched to a gene: 7. The CDR3 spans 14 residues. Germline values: CDR1 SGHTA, CDR2 FQGNSA. The CDR3 region is CASSISGRWDTQYF. As DNA, the CDR3 is TGTGCCAGCAGCATAAGCGGGAGATGGGATACGCAGTATTTT.

The rearrangement uses TRBV11-2 and TRBJ2-7; TRBD2 aligns across 7 bases. J lost 3 bases, V lost 8 bases, and 7 bases had no gene match. CDR3 length: 13 amino acids. Germline values: CDR1 SGHAT, CDR2 FQNNGV. The CDR3 nucleotides are TGTGCCAGCGCCATTACTAGCGACTACGAGCAGTACTTC. Its translation is CASAITSDYEQYF.

CDR3 region: CASSSSGGQGETQYF. The CDR3 DNA reads as TGTGCCAGCAGCTCCAGTGGAGGGCAGGGAGAGACCCAGTACTTC. The V call is TRBV11-3, the J call TRBJ2-5; D possibly corresponds to TRBD2 (6 bases). V lost 4 bases and J 4 bases, leaving 16 bases between the germline ends. The CDR3 totals 15 residues. Germline lookup yields CDR1 SGHNT and CDR2 YENEEA.

V gene TRBV15 combines with J gene TRBJ2-3; 12 positions agree with TRBD2. J gave up 6 bases and V 1 base, and 5 bases lay outside the gene matches. This CDR3 comprises 16 residues. Germline V gives CDR1 LNHNV, CDR2 YYDKDF (reference sequence). The CDR3 reads CATSRASGRAPDTQYF. CDR3 in DNA: TGTGCCACCAGCAGAGCTAGCGGGAGGGCCCCTGATACGCAGTATTTT.

The V call is TRBV7-3, the J call TRBJ2-2, with unresolved D. CDR3 length: 17 amino acids. Trimming cost V 1 base and J 2 bases, with 14 bases left between them. Looked up from germline, CDR1 is SGHTA and CDR2 is FQGTGA. CDR3 amino acids: CASSLKFEARNTGELFF. The CDR3 DNA follows: TGTGCCAGCAGCTTAAAGTTTGAGGCAAGAAACACCGGGGAGCTGTTTTTT.

The chain employs TRBV14 and TRBJ2-5; D might be TRBD2 (6 bases). Germline V lookup: CDR1 SGHDN, CDR2 FVKESK. CDR3 length: 14 amino acids. V was clipped by 4 bases and J by 6 bases, with 15 bases between them. CDR3 bases: TGTGCCAGCAGCCCTCTCGGAGGGAAGAAGACCCAGTACTTC. Its translation is CASSPLGGKKTQYF.

This chain links TRBV27 with TRBJ1-1; D gene ambiguous. Germline CDR1 is MNHEY and CDR2 is SMNVEV (reference sequence). The CDR3 extends over 13 amino acids. Trimming shortened V by 5 bases and J by 6 bases, and 13 bases separated the two germline ends. DNA of the CDR3: TGTGCCAGCAGTGGACTAGGAGGCCCTGAAGCTTTCTTT. As protein: CASSGLGGPEAFF.